A single sample gave rise to the 23 T cell receptor beta chains below, sequenced in a study of blood T cell repertoires in COVID-19. This table comes from immunoSEQ multiplex PCR, and its TCRdb copy is limited to in-frame clones, with some not included. Here the sample spans over 200,000 clones, about 85% being singletons. The sequenced sample was peripheral blood. The receptors stem from a woman younger than 35 who had recovered from COVID-19.

J is TRBJ2-2 and V is TRBV9, with 14 positions matching TRBD2. V was pared by 4 bases and J by 5 bases, with 4 bases of the junction left unmatched. This CDR3 is built from 16 residues. From germline, CDR1 is SGDLS and CDR2 YYNGEE. The CDR3 region has the DNA TGTGCCAGCAGCCCCGGGACTAGCGGGAGAACCGGGGAGCTGTTTTTT. This encodes CASSPGTSGRTGELFF.

This chain connects TRBV5-4 to TRBJ1-1; D ambiguous. V shed 0 bases and J shed 1 base, with 4 bases lying between them. This CDR3 has 13 residues. Germline-derived CDR1 and CDR2 are SGHNT and YYREEE (reference sequence). CDR3 sequence (DNA): TGTGCCAGCAGCTTGGATCGGAACACTGAAGCTTTCTTT. Translating it yields CASSLDRNTEAFF.

This chain uses TRBV27 with TRBJ1-1; no definite D call. The CDR3 is 13 residues long. The germline V gene has CDR1 MNHEY and CDR2 SMNVEV (reference sequence). V was pared by 3 bases and J by 4 bases, with 9 bases between. As DNA, the CDR3 is TGTGCCAGCAGTTTGAGTTCTGTCACTGAAGCTTTCTTT. It translates to CASSLSSVTEAFF.

The rearrangement links TRBV19 to TRBJ1-5; 11 positions agree with TRBD1. V lost 3 bases and J lost 4; bases outside the gene matches: 8. Germline CDR1 and CDR2: LNHDA and SQIVND (reference sequence). The length of the CDR3 is 17 residues. The chain's CDR3 is CASSMGPGQGVNQPQHF. In DNA, the CDR3 is TGTGCCAGTAGTATGGGTCCGGGACAGGGGGTAAATCAGCCCCAGCATTTT.

This clone was seen a handful of times. Other DNA variants within this sample encode the same CDR3. V gene TRBV27 combines with J gene TRBJ2-7; tentatively, D is TRBD1 (5 bases). Per germline, CDR1 MNHEY and CDR2 SMNVEV (reference sequence). Trimming removed 3 bases at V and 7 bases at J, with 7 bases between. This CDR3 spans 11 amino acids. CDR3 region: CASSFGAEQYF. As DNA, the CDR3 is TGTGCCAGCAGTTTTGGGGCTGAGCAGTACTTC.

Only a few counts were recorded for this clone. The chain combines TRBV27 with TRBJ2-7, with 7 bases aligning to TRBD1. This CDR3 contains 14 residues. CDR1 is MNHEY and CDR2 is SMNVEV in the germline V gene (reference sequence). J was trimmed by 3 bases and V by 5 bases; bases with no gene match: 7. CDR3 in DNA: TGTGCCAGCAGTAAACCGGGACAGTACTACGAGCAGTACTTC. Its translation: CASSKPGQYYEQYF.

This chain connects TRBV9 to TRBJ2-1, with D perhaps TRBD2 (6 bases). This CDR3 is 15 amino acids long. Germline CDR1 and CDR2: SGDLS and YYNGEE. V lost 0 bases, J lost 2 bases, and 9 bases lay in between. The CDR3 here is CASSVVGGTYNEQFF. In nucleotides, the CDR3 is TGTGCCAGCAGCGTAGTGGGCGGGACCTACAATGAGCAGTTCTTC.

V usage is TRBV6-5 and J usage is TRBJ1-5, with a possible D match to TRBD1 (5 bases). Germline CDR1 reads MNHEY; CDR2 reads SVGAGI. This CDR3 spans 13 amino acids. The germline V and J ends were trimmed by 7 bases and 3 bases, with 10 bases remaining between them. CDR3 bases: TGTGCCAGCAAAACAGGAGACAATCAGCCCCAGCATTTT. Encoded protein: CASKTGDNQPQHF.

The CDR3 region has the DNA TGTGCCAGCAGCCAGTCCCGGGACAGTAACACTGAAGCTTTCTTT. Amino acids: CASSQSRDSNTEAFF. V is TRBV7-9 and J is TRBJ1-1, with 7 nucleotides matching TRBD1. The CDR3 is made up of 15 amino acids. V dropped 5 bases and J dropped 2; count of bases not matched to a gene: 8. Germline loops: CDR1 SEHNR, CDR2 FQNEAQ (reference sequence).

The J gene is TRBJ2-7, the V gene TRBV7-8; 7 nucleotides match TRBD2. In germline, CDR1 is SGHVS, CDR2 FQNEAQ. J gave up 2 bases and V 5 bases, and 9 bases lay outside the gene matches. This CDR3 comprises 15 residues. In nucleotides, the CDR3 is TGTGCCAGCAGCCCTAATAGCGGGCTCCCCTACGAGCAGTACTTC. It codes for CASSPNSGLPYEQYF.

The genes are TRBV6-5 and TRBJ1-4; tentative D call: TRBD1 (5 bases). With 6 bases removed from V and 6 bases from J, the gap between germline ends came to 17 bases. Germline values: CDR1 MNHEY, CDR2 SVGAGI. CDR3 length: 15 residues. The CDR3 region is CASSPTGGRYEKLFF. In DNA, the CDR3 is TGTGCCAGCAGCCCAACAGGAGGGCGCTATGAAAAACTGTTTTTT.

CDR3 sequence reads: CASSNGGMRGGRESDTF. The CDR3 DNA is TGTGCCAGCAGTAATGGTGGGATGAGAGGGGGCCGGGAATCGGACACCTTC. The rearrangement uses TRBV2 and TRBJ1-2; 7 positions match TRBD1. This CDR3 has 17 amino acids. Looked up from germline, CDR1 is SNHLY and CDR2 is FYNNEI. V lost 5 bases, J lost 12 bases, and 24 bases stayed unmatched.

This clone has just one count. The CDR3, as DNA: TGCGCCAGCAGCGGGGGACTTCCCCTTATACGCACAGATACGCAGTATTTT. This translates into CASSGGLPLIRTDTQYF. The rearrangement joins TRBV5-1 to TRBJ2-3; D might be TRBD2 (6 bases). V shed 4 bases and J shed 1 base, with 19 bases lying between them. The CDR3 covers 17 residues. CDR1 SGHRS and CDR2 YFSETQ come from the germline V gene. Based on the CDR3 plus reference TRBV5-1 and TRBJ2-3, the full variable domain is KAGVTQTPRYLIKTRGQQVTLSCSPISGHRSVSWYQQTPGQGLQFLFEYFSETQRNKGNFPGRFSGRQFSNSRSEMNVSTLELGDSALYLCASSGGLPLIRTDTQYFGPGTRLTVL.

V gene TRBV3-1 (or the pseudogene TRBV3-2) combines with J gene TRBJ1-1; D call uncertain. The CDR3 spans 13 residues. Between the trimmed V and J ends, which lost 3 bases and 8 bases, there was a span of 13 bases. The germline gives CDR1 LGHDT, CDR2 YNNKEL (reference sequence). DNA for the CDR3: TGTGCCAGCAGCCAGCCCCCGGAGGGAGAAGCTTTCTTT. Encoded protein: CASSQPPEGEAFF.

The rearrangement links TRBV9 to TRBJ1-1, with D possibly TRBD1 on 6 matching bases. From germline, CDR1 is SGDLS and CDR2 YYNGEE. The CDR3 length is 14 residues. V was clipped by 4 bases and J by 4 bases, with 14 bases between them. CDR3 sequence: CASSPYRVGTEAFF. CDR3 sequence (DNA): TGTGCCAGCAGCCCCTACAGGGTGGGCACTGAAGCTTTCTTT.

The gene calls are TRBV5-1 and TRBJ1-2, with TRBD1 matching over 9 bases. Germline-derived CDR1 and CDR2 are SGHRS and YFSETQ. CDR3 length: 15 amino acids. V lost 0 bases to trimming and J lost 8 bases; unmatched junction nucleotides: 8. CDR3 region: CASSLGDRATIGYTF. The DNA for the CDR3 is TGCGCCAGCAGCTTGGGGGACAGGGCCACGATCGGCTACACCTTC.

V usage is TRBV30 and J usage is TRBJ1-2; 9 positions match TRBD1. The germline gives CDR1 GTSNPN, CDR2 SVGIG (reference sequence). The CDR3 is 13 residues long. V trimming: 0 bases; J trimming: 8 bases; junction bases outside the gene matches: 4. The CDR3 loop is CAWSVNRGLGYTF. The CDR3 DNA is TGTGCCTGGAGTGTAAACAGGGGGCTCGGCTACACCTTC. The full variable domain, its missing parts supplied by reference TRBV30 and TRBJ1-2, is SQTIHQWPATLVQPVGSPLSLECTVEGTSNPNLYWYRQAAGRGLQLLFYSVGIGQISSEVPQNLSASRPQDRQFILSSKKLLLSDSGFYLCAWSVNRGLGYTFGSGTRLTVV.

The chain joins TRBV27 to TRBJ2-7, with 12 bases fitting TRBD2. This CDR3 has 16 residues. Germline values: CDR1 MNHEY, CDR2 SMNVEV (reference sequence). V shed 3 bases, J shed 7 bases, and the junction held 10 bases outside the gene matches. In nucleotides, the CDR3 is TGTGCCAGCAGTTTGCTAGCGGGAGGGCCTTATCGTGAGCAGTACTTC. It yields the protein CASSLLAGGPYREQYF.

The V call is TRBV13, the J call TRBJ1-2; no clear D gene. Trimming pared 0 bases from V and 4 bases from J, leaving 9 bases between. The CDR3 spans 14 residues. The germline CDR1 and CDR2 sequences are PRHDT and FYEKMQ (reference sequence). The CDR3 DNA is TGTGCCAGCAGCTTAGGTAGAAAGCGCTATGGCTACACCTTC. Translated, it gives CASSLGRKRYGYTF.

The V gene is TRBV11-2, the J gene TRBJ2-1; D not resolved. The CDR3 sequence is 11 residues long. CDR1 and CDR2 (germline): SGHAT, FQNNGV. Trimming removed 4 bases from V and 9 bases from J, with 7 bases in between. CDR3 protein: CASSSEVEQFF. The CDR3 nucleotides are TGTGCCAGCAGCTCCGAGGTTGAGCAGTTCTTC. Together with reference TRBV11-2 and TRBJ2-1, the CDR3 gives the full variable domain: EAGVAQSPRYKIIEKRQSVAFWCNPISGHATLYWYQQILGQGPKLLIQFQNNGVVDDSQLPKDRFSAERLKGVDSTLKIQPAKLEDSAVYLCASSSEVEQFFGPGTRLTVL.

As DNA, the CDR3 is TGTGCCAGCAGCCAAGAGGGGGGGCCCTATGGCTACACCTTC. Its protein is CASSQEGGPYGYTF. The rearrangement joins TRBV3-1 (or the pseudogene TRBV3-2) to TRBJ1-2; weak D call: TRBD1 (6 bases). The V end was cut by 0 bases, the J end by 4 bases, with 9 bases between. The CDR3 totals 14 residues. Per the germline V gene, CDR1 is LGHDT and CDR2 is YNNKEL (reference sequence).

The gene calls are TRBV6-5 and TRBJ1-1; D perhaps matches TRBD1 (6 bases). V was clipped by 0 bases and J by 2 bases, with 7 bases between them. The CDR3 extends over 14 amino acids. The V gene's germline CDR1 is MNHEY and CDR2 SVGAGI. Written as DNA, the CDR3 is TGTGCCAGCAGTTACTCGGGGGCCAACACTGAAGCTTTCTTT. It is translated as CASSYSGANTEAFF.

The count of this clone is one. The chain couples TRBV7-9 to TRBJ1-3, with D tentatively TRBD1 (5 bases). CDR1 is SEHNR and CDR2 is FQNEAQ in the germline V gene (reference sequence). The CDR3 is 17 amino acids. The V end lost 2 bases, the J end lost 4 bases, and 18 bases lay between the germline ends. The CDR3 DNA is TGTGCCAGCAGCTTACCGCGTCTGGGGCGCCCCGGAAACACCATATATTTT. Translated: CASSLPRLGRPGNTIYF.